The 23 T cell receptor beta chains reported below all come from one sample, sequenced in a study of T cells in Graves' hyperthyroidism and ophthalmopathy. Regions amplified from RNA transcripts were the TCR beta CDR3 regions. First-round RT-PCR of the TCR CDR3 relied on the HTBI primer set. TCRdb reprocessed the multiplex PCR reads via MiXCR and lists one record per CDR3 protein. The sample holds around 400,000 distinct CDR3 sequences; 15% to 17% are singletons and the top ten take 25% to 35%. What was sequenced was blood. Every receptor here comes from a woman aged 18-30 years with Graves' hyperthyroidism that later progressed to Graves' ophthalmopathy.

This clonotype occurred a few times. The rearrangement links TRBV27 to TRBJ2-7; 7 bases agree with TRBD1. Per germline, CDR1 MNHEY and CDR2 SMNVEV (reference sequence). CDR3 length: 14 residues. The V gene end was trimmed by 3 bases and the J gene end by 0 bases; junction bases not matched to a gene: 2. DNA of the CDR3: TGTGCCAGCAGTTTGGGGACAGTCTCCTACGAGCAGTACTTC. Residues: CASSLGTVSYEQYF.

The V and J genes are TRBV29-1 and TRBJ2-7; D gene uncertain. The CDR3 has 14 residues. Per the germline V gene, CDR1 is SQVTM and CDR2 is ANQGSEA. V gave up 2 bases and J gave up 0 bases, with 11 bases separating them. CDR3 bases: TGCAGCGTTGAACTGCAGGATGGCTCCTACGAGCAGTACTTC. Amino acids: CSVELQDGSYEQYF.

This clonotype was recorded a few times. The chain couples TRBV19 to TRBJ2-4, with D unresolved. Per the germline V gene, CDR1 is LNHDA and CDR2 is SQIVND (reference sequence). Trimming removed 3 bases at V and 0 bases at J, with 9 bases between. The length of the CDR3 is 15 residues. The CDR3 DNA reads as TGTGCCAGTAGTATGCGGCCTTTAGCCAAAAACATTCAGTACTTC. This encodes CASSMRPLAKNIQYF.

This chain connects TRBV5-1 to TRBJ2-3, with 9 bases matching TRBD1. Germline V gives CDR1 SGHRS, CDR2 YFSETQ. Trimming removed 2 bases from V and 0 bases from J; junction bases left unmatched: 4. This CDR3 region has 16 residues. The CDR3 DNA reads as TGCGCCAGCAGCTTACAGGGGGCCTCCAGCACAGATACGCAGTATTTT. Its protein is CASSLQGASSTDTQYF.

This clonotype was observed a few times. The chain carries TRBV4-1 and TRBJ2-7, with 11 bases fitting TRBD2. Losses at the gene ends were 0 bases for V and 2 bases for J; bases not matched to a gene: 3. The CDR3 has 16 residues. Germline values: CDR1 MGHRA, CDR2 YSYEKL. The DNA for the CDR3 is TGCGCCAGCAGCCAAGATTCGACTAGCGGGACCTACGAGCAGTACTTC. Translation gives CASSQDSTSGTYEQYF.

This chain links TRBV20-1 with TRBJ2-5; D call uncertain. V gave up 3 bases and J gave up 2 bases, with 4 bases separating them. The germline V gene has CDR1 DFQATT and CDR2 SNEGSKA (reference sequence). The CDR3 is 11 amino acids. The CDR3 spells CSASIQETQYF. In DNA, the CDR3 is TGCAGTGCTAGTATTCAAGAGACCCAGTACTTC.

There are a few counts of this clonotype. The chain carries TRBV7-9 and TRBJ2-1, with 8 bases matching TRBD2. The trim removed 5 bases at V and 4 bases at J, leaving 10 bases unmatched. The CDR3 extends over 16 amino acids. Germline CDR1 and CDR2: SEHNR and FQNEAQ (reference sequence). CDR3 bases: TGTGCCAGCAGCGCCATAAGCGGGAGACCTTACAATGAGCAGTTCTTC. Protein sequence: CASSAISGRPYNEQFF.

This clonotype was counted ten times or more. CDR3 protein: CAISQFAPLTEAFF. As DNA, the CDR3 is TGTGCCATCAGTCAATTCGCGCCTCTCACTGAAGCTTTCTTT. This chain uses TRBV10-3 with TRBJ1-1, with no clear D. V lost 5 bases, J lost 4 bases, and 14 bases lay in between. Germline values: CDR1 ENHRY, CDR2 SYGVKD. The CDR3 is 14 residues long.

This clonotype was seen a handful of times. The CDR3 protein is CSAGVNTGELFF. CDR3 sequence (DNA): TGCAGTGCAGGTGTGAACACCGGGGAGCTGTTTTTT. The chain is built from TRBV20-1 and TRBJ2-2; no reliable D call. Trimming stripped 6 bases from V and 1 base from J, with 6 bases between. CDR1 DFQATT and CDR2 SNEGSKA come from the germline V gene (reference sequence). This CDR3 has 12 residues.

This clonotype was observed many times. This sequence joins TRBV27 and TRBJ2-1; 12 nucleotides align to TRBD2. After removal of 7 bases from V and 7 bases from J, the junction contained 8 bases not matched to a gene. This CDR3 has 15 amino acids. The germline CDR1 and CDR2 sequences are MNHEY and SMNVEV (reference sequence). The CDR3 reads CASTLVGLAGNEQFF. DNA of the CDR3: TGTGCCAGCACCCTAGTGGGACTAGCGGGTAATGAGCAGTTCTTC.

V usage is TRBV30 and J usage is TRBJ2-7; the D gene could be TRBD1 or TRBD2 (5 bases each). The length of the CDR3 is 13 residues. Germline V lookup: CDR1 GTSNPN, CDR2 SVGIG (reference sequence). V gave up 5 bases and J gave up 2 bases, with 13 bases separating them. Written as DNA, the CDR3 is TGTGCCTGGGGGACCGGGCTAACCTACGAGCAGTACTTC. Encoded protein: CAWGTGLTYEQYF.

Many counts were recorded for this clonotype. V is TRBV28 and J is TRBJ2-7; possibly TRBD1 or TRBD2 for D (6 bases each). CDR3 length: 19 amino acids. Germline CDR1 and CDR2: MDHEN and SYDVKM. The V and J ends lost 2 bases and 1 base respectively, with 24 bases between them. CDR3 DNA sequence: TGTGCCAGCAGTTTAAGGGGGGTCAGGGTCAACTCGGGATCCTACGAGCAGTACTTC. This encodes CASSLRGVRVNSGSYEQYF.

At least ten counts were recorded for this clonotype. The chain carries TRBV11-2 and TRBJ2-1; 10 bases fit TRBD2. The CDR3 is made up of 16 amino acids. Germline V gene lookup returns CDR1 SGHAT and CDR2 FQNNGV. Unmatched junction bases numbered 8, after V lost 4 bases and J lost 5 bases. The CDR3 bases are TGTGCCAGCAGCTCCCTAGCGGGGGCCGCGGACAATGAGCAGTTCTTC. It yields the protein CASSSLAGAADNEQFF.

This clonotype was picked up many times. The chain uses TRBV7-2 and TRBJ2-7; no reliable D call. Germline V gene lookup returns CDR1 SGHTA and CDR2 FQGNSA. Trimming took off 0 bases at V and 3 bases at J, with 9 bases between the two ends. The CDR3 has 14 amino acids. The CDR3: CASSLAGFGYEQYF. The CDR3 coding sequence is TGTGCCAGCAGCTTAGCCGGGTTCGGCTACGAGCAGTACTTC.

On this clonotype: A read error may produce the germline difference seen at one junction end. The chain joins TRBV27 to TRBJ2-2; D might be TRBD1 (6 bases). Germline V gives CDR1 MNHEY, CDR2 SMNVEV (reference sequence). CDR3 length equals 15 residues. The CDR3 nucleotides read TGTGCCACCAGTGAACCGGGACAAGACACCGGGGAGCTGTTTTTT. Protein sequence: CATSEPGQDTGELFF.

This clonotype was seen repeatedly, ten times or more. The chain joins TRBV12-3 or TRBV12-4 to TRBJ1-5; D is uncertain. The length of the CDR3 is 13 residues. Trimming took off 0 bases at V and 7 bases at J, with 7 bases between the two ends. The DNA for the CDR3 is TGTGCCAGCAGTTTAGCAAGACGGCAGCCCCAGCATTTT. Amino acid sequence: CASSLARRQPQHF.

This clonotype was seen many times. The chain joins TRBV2 to TRBJ2-1; a possible D gene is TRBD2 (6 bases). The CDR3 runs 15 residues. CDR1 is SNHLY, CDR2 FYNNEI, per germline. V lost 10 bases and J 0 bases, leaving 16 bases between the germline ends. The CDR3 loop reads CATAPGESSYNEQFF. CDR3 sequence (DNA): TGTGCCACCGCCCCGGGGGAGAGCTCCTACAATGAGCAGTTCTTC.

This clonotype showed up many times. J is TRBJ1-1 and V is TRBV7-9, with D unclear. Germline V lookup: CDR1 SEHNR, CDR2 FQNEAQ (reference sequence). This CDR3 contains 13 residues. Trimming stripped 5 bases from V and 1 base from J, with 8 bases between. The CDR3, as DNA: TGTGCCAGCAGCCTACATACGAACACTGAAGCTTTCTTT. This encodes CASSLHTNTEAFF.

The rearrangement joins TRBV4-1 to TRBJ1-5; possible D gene TRBD1, 5 bases. V lost 4 bases and J 4 bases, leaving 11 bases between the germline ends. Germline CDR1 reads MGHRA; CDR2 reads YSYEKL. There are 14 residues in the CDR3. The CDR3 nucleotides read TGCGCCAGCAGCCTAAGAGGGGTGAATCAGCCCCAGCATTTT. Its protein is CASSLRGVNQPQHF.

This chain uses TRBV7-2 with TRBJ2-7; 13 bases align to TRBD2. V was clipped by 4 bases and J by 4 bases; unmatched bases: 7. The CDR3 runs 16 residues. Looked up from germline, CDR1 is SGHTA and CDR2 is FQGNSA. The CDR3 sequence is CASSSTGLAGAYEQYF. The CDR3, as DNA: TGTGCCAGCAGCTCTACCGGACTAGCGGGAGCTTACGAGCAGTACTTC.

This chain links TRBV18 with TRBJ2-7; 10 bases fit TRBD2. Trimming at V came to 0 bases and at J to 4 bases, leaving 6 bases not matched to a gene. Germline lookup yields CDR1 KGHSH and CDR2 LQKENI. This CDR3 is 16 amino acids long. The CDR3 here is CASSPPGTSVMYEQYF. The CDR3 nucleotides are TGTGCCAGCTCACCACCCGGGACTAGCGTAATGTACGAGCAGTACTTC. Drawing the rest from reference TRBV18 and TRBJ2-7, the complete variable domain is NAGVMQNPRHLVRRRGQEARLRCSPMKGHSHVYWYRQLPEEGLKFMVYLQKENIIDESGMPKERFSAEFPKEGPSILRIQQVVRGDSAAYFCASSPPGTSVMYEQYFGPGTRLTVT.

This clonotype has a handful of counts. The chain links TRBV14 to TRBJ1-2, with D maybe TRBD1 (5 bases). The germline V gene encodes CDR1 SGHDN and CDR2 FVKESK. CDR3 length: 14 amino acids. V was cut by 4 bases and J by 4 bases, with 13 bases left in between. DNA for the CDR3: TGTGCCAGCAGCCTTGACCGGGGCTCCTATGGCTACACCTTC. Amino acids: CASSLDRGSYGYTF.

This clonotype was detected only a few times. The chain uses TRBV30 and TRBJ2-6, with 9 nucleotides matching TRBD1. V lost 2 bases and J lost 0; bases outside the gene matches: 8. This CDR3 is built from 18 residues. The germline V gene encodes CDR1 GTSNPN and CDR2 SVGIG (reference sequence). The chain's CDR3 is CAWSSGQGILSGANVLTF. For the CDR3, the DNA is TGTGCCTGGAGTTCGGGACAGGGCATTCTCTCTGGGGCCAACGTCCTGACTTTC.